This is a list of T cell receptor beta chains from one sample in a study of OX40 agonist ivuxolimab in advanced cancers. The assay was immunoSEQ multiplex PCR, and TCRdb's table has in-frame clones only and misses some. The table lists roughly 8,000 clones, approximately 79% of them singletons. Sequenced material: CD4+ or CD8+ T cells sorted from blood, taken in a trial of the OX40 agonist ivuxolimab. The receptors derive from an adult with an advanced solid tumor such as melanoma, head and neck, liver or kidney cancer. Both conserved end residues are part of each CDR3. A D gene is named only where the DNA matches it firmly. Clone size, where shown, is once, few, many, or a class for clones that have expanded.

TRBD1,TRBJ2-2,-,TRBV11-3,TGTGCCAGCAGCTCTAGGACAGGGGGGGATACCGGGGAGCTGTTTTTT,CASSSRTGGDTGELFF
-,TRBJ2-7,-,TRBV4-3,TGCGCCAGCAGCCAAGATATGGCGAGCTCCTACGAGCAGTACTTC,CASSQDMASSYEQYF
-,TRBJ2-5,-,TRBV5-1,TGCGCCAGCAGCCCGGAGAACAGGGACCGGGAGACCCAGTACTTC,CASSPENRDRETQYF
-,TRBJ1-2,-,TRBV29-1,TGCAGCGTTGAACACAGGGACTATGGCTACACCTTC,CSVEHRDYGYTF
TRBD2,TRBJ2-7,-,TRBV6-1,TGTGCCAGCAGTGAAGGTGGGGACTACACCTACGAGCAGTACTTC,CASSEGGDYTYEQYF
-,TRBJ2-7,-,TRBV10-2,TGCGCCAGCAGTGAGGTGGGGTTCGACGAGCAGTACTTC,CASSEVGFDEQYF
-,TRBJ2-3,-,TRBV2,TGTGCCAGCAGGGGACGAATTACCACAGATACGCAGTATTTT,CASRGRITTDTQYF
TRBD1,TRBJ2-7,-,TRBV28,TGTGCCAGCAGTCTCCAGGGGGCCTACGAGCAGTACTTC,CASSLQGAYEQYF
-,TRBJ2-7,-,TRBV4-1,TGCGCCAGCAGCTTCGGGCCCGGTCCCTACGAGCAGTACTTC,CASSFGPGPYEQYF
-,TRBJ2-7,-,TRBV7-9,TGTGCCAGCAGCGCCCACTCCTACGGGCAGTACTTC,CASSAHSYGQYF
-,TRBJ2-7,-,TRBV29-1,TGCAGCGTTGAAGGGGGCATGTCCTACGAGCAGTACTTC,CSVEGGMSYEQYF
-,TRBJ1-4,few,TRBV6-1,TGTGCCAGCAGTGGCGGGCCCAATGAAAAACTGTTTTTT,CASSGGPNEKLFF
-,TRBJ2-1,-,TRBV9,TGTGCCAGCAGCGGGGGGGTTGAGCAGTTCTTC,CASSGGVEQFF
-,TRBJ1-2,-,TRBV7-8,TGTGCCAGCAGCACAGCCGGGTCTTCGTCGCTAGGCTACACCTTC,CASSTAGSSSLGYTF
TRBD2,TRBJ2-1,-,TRBV7-9,TGTGCCAGCAGCTTAGAGGGACTAGCGGGAGTGTACAATGAGCAGTTCTTC,CASSLEGLAGVYNEQFF
-,TRBJ2-5,-,TRBV27,TGTGCCAGCAGTTTAGTGGTCAGCGGAGAGACCCAGTACTTC,CASSLVVSGETQYF
-,TRBJ2-7,-,TRBV27,TGTGCCAGCGCCGTGAGCTCCTACGAGCAGTACTTC,CASAVSSYEQYF
-,TRBJ2-7,-,TRBV7-6,TGTGCCAGCAGCTTTGGGCCTAGCTACGAGCAGTACTTC,CASSFGPSYEQYF